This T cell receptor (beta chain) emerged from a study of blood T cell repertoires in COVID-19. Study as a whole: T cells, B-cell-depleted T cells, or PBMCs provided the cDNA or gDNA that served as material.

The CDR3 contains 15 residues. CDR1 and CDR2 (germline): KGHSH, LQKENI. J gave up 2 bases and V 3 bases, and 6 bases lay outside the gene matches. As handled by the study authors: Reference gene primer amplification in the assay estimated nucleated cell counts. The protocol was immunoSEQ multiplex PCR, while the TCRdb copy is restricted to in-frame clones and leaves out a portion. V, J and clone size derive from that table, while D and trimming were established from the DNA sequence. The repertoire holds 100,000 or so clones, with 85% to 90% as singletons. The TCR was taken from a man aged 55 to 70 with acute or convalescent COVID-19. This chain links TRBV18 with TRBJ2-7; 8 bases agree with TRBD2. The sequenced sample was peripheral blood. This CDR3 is CASSPMNSGAYEQYF. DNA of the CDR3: TGTGCCAGCTCACCCATGAATAGCGGGGCCTACGAGCAGTACTTC.